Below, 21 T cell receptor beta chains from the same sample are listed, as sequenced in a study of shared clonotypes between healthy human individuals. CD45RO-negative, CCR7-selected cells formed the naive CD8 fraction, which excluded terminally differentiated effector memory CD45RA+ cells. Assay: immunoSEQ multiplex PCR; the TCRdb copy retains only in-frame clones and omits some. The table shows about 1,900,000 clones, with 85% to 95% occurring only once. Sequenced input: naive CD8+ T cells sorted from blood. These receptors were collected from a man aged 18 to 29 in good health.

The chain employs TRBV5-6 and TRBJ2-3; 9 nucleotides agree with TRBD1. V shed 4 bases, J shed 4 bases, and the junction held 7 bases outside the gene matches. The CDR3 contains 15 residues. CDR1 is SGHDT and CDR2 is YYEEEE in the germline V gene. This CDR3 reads CASSGGQGEADTQYF. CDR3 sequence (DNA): TGTGCCAGCAGCGGGGGACAGGGCGAGGCAGATACGCAGTATTTT.

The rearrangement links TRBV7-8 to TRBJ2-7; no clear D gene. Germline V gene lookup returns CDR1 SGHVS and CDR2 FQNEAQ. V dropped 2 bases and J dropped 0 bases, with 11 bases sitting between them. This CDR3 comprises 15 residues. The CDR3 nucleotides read TGTGCCAGCAGCTTATCTAGGGCATTCTCCTACGAGCAGTACTTC. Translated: CASSLSRAFSYEQYF.

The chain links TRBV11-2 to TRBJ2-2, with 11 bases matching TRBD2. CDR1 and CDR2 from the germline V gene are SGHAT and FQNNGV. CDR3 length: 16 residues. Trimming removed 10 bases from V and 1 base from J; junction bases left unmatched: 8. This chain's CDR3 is CATRRLAGLNTGELFF. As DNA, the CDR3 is TGTGCCACCCGGCGACTAGCGGGGTTGAACACCGGGGAGCTGTTTTTT.

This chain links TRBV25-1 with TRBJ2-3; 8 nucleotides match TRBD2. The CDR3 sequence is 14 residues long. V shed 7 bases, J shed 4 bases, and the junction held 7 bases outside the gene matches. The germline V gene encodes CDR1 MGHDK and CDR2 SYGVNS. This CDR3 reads CASNGGGSADTQYF. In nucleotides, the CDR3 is TGTGCCAGCAATGGCGGGGGGAGCGCAGATACGCAGTATTTT. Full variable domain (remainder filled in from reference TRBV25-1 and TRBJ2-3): EADIYQTPRYLVIGTGKKITLECSQTMGHDKMYWYQQDPGMELHLIHYSYGVNSTEKGDLSSESTVSRIRTEHFPLTLESARPSHTSQYLCASNGGGSADTQYFGPGTRLTVL.

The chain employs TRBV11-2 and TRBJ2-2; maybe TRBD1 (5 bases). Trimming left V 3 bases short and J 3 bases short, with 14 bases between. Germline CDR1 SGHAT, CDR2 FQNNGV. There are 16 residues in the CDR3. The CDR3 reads CASSFGRDDDTGELFF. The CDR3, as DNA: TGTGCCAGCAGCTTCGGCAGGGATGACGACACCGGGGAGCTGTTTTTT.

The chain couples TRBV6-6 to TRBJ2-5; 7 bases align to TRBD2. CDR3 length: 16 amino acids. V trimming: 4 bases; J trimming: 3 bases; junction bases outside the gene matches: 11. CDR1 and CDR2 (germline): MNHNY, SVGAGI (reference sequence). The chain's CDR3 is CASSWLVRGTKETQYF. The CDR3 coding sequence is TGTGCCAGCAGTTGGCTGGTGCGGGGGACGAAAGAGACCCAGTACTTC.

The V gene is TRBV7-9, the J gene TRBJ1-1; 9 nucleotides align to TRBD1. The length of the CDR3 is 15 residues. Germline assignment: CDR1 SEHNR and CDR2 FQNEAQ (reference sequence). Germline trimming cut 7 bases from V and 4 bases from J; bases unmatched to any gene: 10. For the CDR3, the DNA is TGTGCCAGCACCCCGACAGGGGGTGGTGGCACTGAAGCTTTCTTT. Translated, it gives CASTPTGGGGTEAFF.

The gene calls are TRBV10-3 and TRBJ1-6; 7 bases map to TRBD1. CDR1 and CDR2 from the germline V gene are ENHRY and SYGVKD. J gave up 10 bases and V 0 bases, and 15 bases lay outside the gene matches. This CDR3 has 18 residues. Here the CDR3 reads CAISESQGGALDDSPLHF. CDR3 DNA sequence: TGTGCCATCAGTGAGTCTCAGGGGGGGGCCCTCGATGACTCACCCCTCCACTTT.

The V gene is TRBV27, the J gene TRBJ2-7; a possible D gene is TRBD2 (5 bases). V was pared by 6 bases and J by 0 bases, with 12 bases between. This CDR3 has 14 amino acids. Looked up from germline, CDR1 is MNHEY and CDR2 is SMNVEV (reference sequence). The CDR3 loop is CASSPYEGSYEQYF. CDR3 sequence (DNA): TGTGCCAGCAGCCCCTATGAGGGCTCCTACGAGCAGTACTTC.

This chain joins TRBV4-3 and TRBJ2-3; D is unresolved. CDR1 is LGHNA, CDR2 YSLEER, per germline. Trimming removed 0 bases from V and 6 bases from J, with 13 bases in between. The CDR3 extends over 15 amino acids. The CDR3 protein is CASSQDTLVFDTQYF. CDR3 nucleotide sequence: TGCGCCAGCAGCCAAGATACGCTAGTATTTGATACGCAGTATTTT.

The CDR3 loop reads CASSLMFGTGTYEQYF. In nucleotides, the CDR3 is TGTGCCAGCAGCTTGATGTTCGGGACAGGGACCTACGAGCAGTACTTC. The J gene is TRBJ2-7, the V gene TRBV5-5, with 9 bases identical to TRBD1. The CDR3 spans 16 residues. J was trimmed by 2 bases and V by 1 base; bases with no gene match: 7. Germline-derived CDR1 and CDR2 are SGHKS and YYEKEE (reference sequence).

CDR3 loop: CATKGLAGNEQFF. CDR3 bases: TGTGCCACAAAAGGACTAGCGGGGAATGAGCAGTTCTTC. This sequence joins TRBV2 and TRBJ2-1, with TRBD2 matching 12 bases. Germline CDR1 and CDR2: SNHLY and FYNNEI. V was pared by 10 bases and J by 7 bases, with 5 bases of the junction left unmatched. The CDR3 runs 13 residues.

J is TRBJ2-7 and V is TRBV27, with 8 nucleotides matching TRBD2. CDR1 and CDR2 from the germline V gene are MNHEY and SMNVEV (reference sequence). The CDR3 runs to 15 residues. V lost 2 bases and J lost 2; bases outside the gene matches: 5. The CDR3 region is CASSLVAGTPYEQYF. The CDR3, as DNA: TGTGCCAGCAGTTTAGTAGCGGGGACGCCCTACGAGCAGTACTTC.

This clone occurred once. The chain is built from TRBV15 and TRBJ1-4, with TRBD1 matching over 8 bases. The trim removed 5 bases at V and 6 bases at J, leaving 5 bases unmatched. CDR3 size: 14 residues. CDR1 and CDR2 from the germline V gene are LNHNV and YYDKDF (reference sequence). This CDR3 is CATSWDRMDEKLFF. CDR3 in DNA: TGTGCCACCAGCTGGGACAGGATGGATGAAAAACTGTTTTTT.

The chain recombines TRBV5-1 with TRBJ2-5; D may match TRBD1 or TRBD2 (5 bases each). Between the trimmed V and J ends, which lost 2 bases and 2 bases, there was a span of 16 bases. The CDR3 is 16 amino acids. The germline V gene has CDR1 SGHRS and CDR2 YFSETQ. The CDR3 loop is CASSFTDGTAQETQYF. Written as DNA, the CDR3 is TGCGCCAGCAGCTTCACTGACGGGACCGCGCAAGAGACCCAGTACTTC.

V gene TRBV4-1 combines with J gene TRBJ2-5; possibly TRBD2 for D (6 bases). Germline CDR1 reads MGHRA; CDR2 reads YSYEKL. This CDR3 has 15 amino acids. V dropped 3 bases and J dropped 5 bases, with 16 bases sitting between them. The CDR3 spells CASSQTTRRRETQYF. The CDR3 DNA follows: TGCGCCAGCAGCCAGACGACTAGGCGGCGGGAGACCCAGTACTTC.

The CDR3 is CASSLVTREYTQYF. CDR3 in DNA: TGTGCCAGCAGCTTAGTGACCCGGGAATATACGCAGTATTTT. This chain joins TRBV7-9 and TRBJ2-3; perhaps TRBD2 as D (5 bases). Germline V CDR1 and CDR2: SEHNR, FQNEAQ (reference sequence). The CDR3 extends over 14 amino acids. V shed 1 base and J shed 7 bases, with 12 bases lying between them.

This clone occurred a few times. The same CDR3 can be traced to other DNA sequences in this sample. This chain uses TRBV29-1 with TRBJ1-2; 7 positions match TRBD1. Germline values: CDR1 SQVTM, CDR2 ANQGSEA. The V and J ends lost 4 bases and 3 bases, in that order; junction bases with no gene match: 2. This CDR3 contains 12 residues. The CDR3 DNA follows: TGCAGCGTTGTTACAGGGGACTATGGCTACACCTTC. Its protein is CSVVTGDYGYTF.

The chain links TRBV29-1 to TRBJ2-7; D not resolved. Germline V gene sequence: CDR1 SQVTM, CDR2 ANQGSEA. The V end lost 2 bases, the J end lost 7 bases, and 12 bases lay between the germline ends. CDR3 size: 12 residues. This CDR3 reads CSVEPGNGEQYF. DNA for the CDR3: TGCAGCGTTGAACCCGGAAATGGGGAGCAGTACTTC.

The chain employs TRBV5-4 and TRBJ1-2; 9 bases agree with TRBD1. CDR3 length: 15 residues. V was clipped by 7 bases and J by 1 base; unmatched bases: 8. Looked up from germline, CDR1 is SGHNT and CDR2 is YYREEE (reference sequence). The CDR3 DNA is TGTGCCAGCTCAGTCGGGACAGGGATTAACTATGGCTACACCTTC. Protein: CASSVGTGINYGYTF.

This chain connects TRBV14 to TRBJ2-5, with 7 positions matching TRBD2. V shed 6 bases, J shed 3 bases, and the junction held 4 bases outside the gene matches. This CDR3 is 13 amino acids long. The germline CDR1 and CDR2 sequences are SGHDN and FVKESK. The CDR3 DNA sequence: TGTGCCAGCAGGACCCGGGAGGAAGAGACCCAGTACTTC. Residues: CASRTREEETQYF.